The sequence of this TCR beta chain was determined in a study of PD-1 blockade in classical Hodgkin lymphoma. Findings and limits, study-wide: The CD4+ diversity rise by C4D1 was clearest in complete responders.

V was cut by 2 bases and J by 0 bases, with 10 bases left in between. The CDR3 loop spans 15 amino acids. Germline lookup yields CDR1 MNHNY and CDR2 SVGAGI (reference sequence). Method: immunoSEQ multiplex PCR; TCRdb's copy keeps in-frame clones and lacks some. The table has over 7,000 clones, 84% seen once. This clone was found a few times. Its antigen is unknown. Relapse was seen in all patients after autologous stem cell transplantation, and brentuximab vedotin exposure was variable. Responses achieved at best were complete response, partial response or progressive disease. The sample was peripheral blood mononuclear cells (PBMCs), taken at baseline. This sequence was found in a human donor with classical Hodgkin lymphoma. The chain carries TRBV6-6 and TRBJ1-2; D is perhaps TRBD1 (5 bases). The CDR3 here is CASSYGGTSNYGYTF. CDR3 DNA sequence: TGTGCCAGCAGTTACGGGGGGACCTCTAACTATGGCTACACCTTC.